The source of this T cell receptor beta chain is a study of early T cells in non-severe SARS-CoV-2 infection. Overall study: Unpaired chains resulted from sequencing bulk RNA of unsorted whole blood. Findings of the study overall: The VDJdb matching leaned toward anti-spike CD8 responses and overlooked private and CD4 specificities.

A word on this clonotype: What it binds is unknown.

Germline CDR1 and CDR2: SEHNR and FQNEAQ (reference sequence). V was shortened by 5 bases and J by 3 bases, with 16 bases between the two germline ends. This CDR3 region has 16 residues. Researchers attached unique molecular identifiers to individual cDNA molecules. TCRdb independently ran MiXCR on the 5' RACE reads; one entry per CDR3 protein. The table shows roughly 40,000 distinct CDR3 sequences, with around 6.8% occurring only once. The chain joins TRBV7-9 to TRBJ1-4; D is undetermined. The sample taken for sequencing was whole blood. The origin of this receptor is an adult who was a healthcare worker with PCR-confirmed SARS-CoV-2 infection or an uninfected control (not recorded which). The CDR3 DNA reads TGTGCCAGCAGCCCCAGAGGGCCAGAACCTAATGAAAAACTGTTTTTT. As protein: CASSPRGPEPNEKLFF.